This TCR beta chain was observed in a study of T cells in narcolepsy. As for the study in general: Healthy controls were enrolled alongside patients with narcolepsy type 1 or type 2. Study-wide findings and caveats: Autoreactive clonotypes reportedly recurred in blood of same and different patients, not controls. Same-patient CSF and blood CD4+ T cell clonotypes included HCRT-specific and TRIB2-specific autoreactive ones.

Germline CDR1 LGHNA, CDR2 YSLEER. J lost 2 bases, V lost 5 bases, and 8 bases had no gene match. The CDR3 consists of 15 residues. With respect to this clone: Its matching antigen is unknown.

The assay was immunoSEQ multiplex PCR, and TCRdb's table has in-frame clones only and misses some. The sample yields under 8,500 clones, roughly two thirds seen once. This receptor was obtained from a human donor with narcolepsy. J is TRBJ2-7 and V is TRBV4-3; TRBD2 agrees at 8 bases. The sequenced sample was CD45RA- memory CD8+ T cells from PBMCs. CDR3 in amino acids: CASSTDSGVAYEQYF. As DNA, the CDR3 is TGCGCCAGCAGCACCGATAGCGGGGTGGCCTACGAGCAGTACTTC.